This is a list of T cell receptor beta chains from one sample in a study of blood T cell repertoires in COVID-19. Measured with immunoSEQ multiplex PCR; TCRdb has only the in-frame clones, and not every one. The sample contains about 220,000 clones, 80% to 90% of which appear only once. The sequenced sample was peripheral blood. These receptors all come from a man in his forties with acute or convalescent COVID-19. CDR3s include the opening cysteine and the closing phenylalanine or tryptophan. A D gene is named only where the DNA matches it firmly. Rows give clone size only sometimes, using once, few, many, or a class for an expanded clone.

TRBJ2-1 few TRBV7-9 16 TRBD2 TGTGCCAGCAGCCCCCCATTAGCGGGAGCATACAATGAGCAGTTCTTC CASSPPLAGAYNEQFF
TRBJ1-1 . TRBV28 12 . TGTGCCAGCAGTCCGCTAACGACTGAAGCTTTCTTT CASSPLTTEAFF
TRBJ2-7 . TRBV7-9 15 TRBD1 TGTGCCAGCAGCCCCACCGGGACAGGAAGATACGAGCAGTACTTC CASSPTGTGRYEQYF
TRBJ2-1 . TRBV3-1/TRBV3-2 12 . TGTGCCAGCAGCAACAGGTACAATGAGCAGTTCTTC CASSNRYNEQFF
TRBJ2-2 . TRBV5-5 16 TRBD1 TGTGCCAGCAGGTTTACAGGGGACGCTTTGACCGGGGAGCTGTTTTTT CASRFTGDALTGELFF
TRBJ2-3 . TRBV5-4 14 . TGTGCCAGCAGCCCTGGACTGGGCACAGATACGCAGTATTTT CASSPGLGTDTQYF
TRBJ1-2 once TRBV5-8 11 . TGTGCCAGCGGGAGGACGTATGGCTACACCTTC CASGRTYGYTF
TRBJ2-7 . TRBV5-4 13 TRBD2 TGTGCCAGCGGTACTAGCGGTCTATGGGAGCAGTACTTC CASGTSGLWEQYF
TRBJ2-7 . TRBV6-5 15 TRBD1 TGTGCCAGCAGTTCCGGCCAGACAGGGGCCTACGAGCAGTACTTC CASSSGQTGAYEQYF
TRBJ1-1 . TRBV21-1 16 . TGTGCCAGCAGCAAAGCGCTCACCAGGGGATCGTCTGAAGCTTTCTTT CASSKALTRGSSEAFF
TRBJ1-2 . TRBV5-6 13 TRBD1 TGTGCCAGCAGCCCAAGGACAGGGGCGGGCTACACCTTC CASSPRTGAGYTF
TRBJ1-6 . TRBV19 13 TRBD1 TGTGCCAGTAATGTGGGGGACAGCTCACCCCTCCACTTT CASNVGDSSPLHF
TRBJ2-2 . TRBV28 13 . TGTGCCAGCAGCTCTAGGGGGACCGGGGAGCTGTTTTTT CASSSRGTGELFF
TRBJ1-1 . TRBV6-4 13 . TGTGCCAGCAGTGTGGAGGCTGGGGGGGAAGCTTTCTTT CASSVEAGGEAFF
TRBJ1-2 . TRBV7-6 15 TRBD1 TGTGCCAGCAGCCCTTCCGGGACAGGGGATTATGGCTACACCTTC CASSPSGTGDYGYTF
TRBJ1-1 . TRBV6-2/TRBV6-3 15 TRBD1 TGTGCCAGCAGCCCCGGACAGGGCTCGAACACTGAAGCTTTCTTT CASSPGQGSNTEAFF
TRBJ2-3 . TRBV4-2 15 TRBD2 TGTGCCAGCAGCCAAATACTAGCGGGAGAAGATACGCAGTATTTT CASSQILAGEDTQYF
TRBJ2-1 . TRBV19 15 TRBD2 TGTGCCAGTAGTATAGCAAGCGGGACCTACAATGAGCAGTTCTTC CASSIASGTYNEQFF
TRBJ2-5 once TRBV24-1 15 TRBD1 TGTGCCACCAGTGACGCCGGGACAGGGTACGAGACCCAGTACTTC CATSDAGTGYETQYF
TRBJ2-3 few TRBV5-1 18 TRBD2 TGCGCCAGCAGCTTGGGACTAGCGGGGGGGCCCCGTACGGATACGCAGTATTTT CASSLGLAGGPRTDTQYF
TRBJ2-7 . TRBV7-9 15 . TGTGCCAGCAGCTTAGCGCAAACAGGGAACTACGAGCAGTACTTC CASSLAQTGNYEQYF
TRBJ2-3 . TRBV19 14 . TGTGCCAGTAGTATAGCGGGAAGCACAGATACGCAGTATTTT CASSIAGSTDTQYF
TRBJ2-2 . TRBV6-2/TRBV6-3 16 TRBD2 TGTGCCAGCAGCATTAATCGGGACTACTTGACCGGGGAGCTGTTTTTT CASSINRDYLTGELFF
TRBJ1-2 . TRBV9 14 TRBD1 TGTGCCAGCAGCGTAACAGGGGGCAGCTATGGCTACACCTTC CASSVTGGSYGYTF
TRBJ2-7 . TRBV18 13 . TGTGCCAGCTCCCGGTCCATCTCCTACGAGCAGTACTTC CASSRSISYEQYF
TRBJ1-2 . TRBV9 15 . TGTGCCAGCTCACTTGGCCGGGAAAGGACGAGGGGCTACACCTTC CASSLGRERTRGYTF
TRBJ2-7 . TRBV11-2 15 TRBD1 TGTGCCAGCAGCTTAATGGGACAGGGACCCTACGAGCAGTACTTC CASSLMGQGPYEQYF
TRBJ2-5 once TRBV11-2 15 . TGTGCCAGCAGTTCGACCGCAGGGCTACAAGAGACCCAGTACTTC CASSSTAGLQETQYF
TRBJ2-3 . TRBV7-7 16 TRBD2 TGTGCCAGCAGCTTAGGGCGGGGGGCCCGCGCAGATACGCAGTATTTT CASSLGRGARADTQYF
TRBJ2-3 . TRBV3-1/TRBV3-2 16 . TGTGCCAGCAGCCAAATTGCGGGAACTAGCACAGATACGCAGTATTTT CASSQIAGTSTDTQYF
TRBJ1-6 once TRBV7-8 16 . TGTGCCAGCAGCTTAGCGGGGACAAGGCTGAATTCACCCCTCCACTTT CASSLAGTRLNSPLHF
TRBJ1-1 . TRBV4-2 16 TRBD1 TGTGCCAGCAGCCAGGTAGACAGGGCAAAGAACACTGAAGCTTTCTTT CASSQVDRAKNTEAFF
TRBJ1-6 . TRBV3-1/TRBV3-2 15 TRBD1 TGTGCCAGCAGCCAAGGAGGGGGCAGGGATTCACCCCTCCACTTT CASSQGGGRDSPLHF
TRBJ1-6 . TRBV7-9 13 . TGTGCCAGCAGCCCCATGTCAGCGTCACCCCTCCACTTT CASSPMSASPLHF
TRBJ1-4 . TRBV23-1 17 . TGCGCCGGGTCTCCCGGCGGGAAGCGGGGATTTAATGAAAAACTGTTTTTT CAGSPGGKRGFNEKLFF